This T cell receptor (beta chain) came from a study of OX40 agonist ivuxolimab in advanced cancers. In the study overall: Patients were dosed with the agonistic anti-OX40 (CD134) antibody ivuxolimab. Two patients with cutaneous melanoma and one with hepatocellular carcinoma, three in total, showed partial responses.

The table came from immunoSEQ multiplex PCR; TCRdb's copy has only in-frame clones and leaves some out. The top ten hold approximately 0.99% of the sample, which has approximately 81,000 clones, about 85% seen once. This CDR3 spans 11 amino acids. CDR1 is KGHSH, CDR2 LQKENI, per germline. V was trimmed by 3 bases and J by 5 bases, leaving 4 bases between them. Comments on this clone: Other DNA sequences in this specimen translate into the identical CDR3.

The rearrangement joins TRBV18 to TRBJ2-5; D uncertain. The sequencing here drew on CD4+ or CD8+ T cells sorted from blood, taken in a trial of the OX40 agonist ivuxolimab. The sequence was collected from an adult with an advanced solid tumor such as melanoma, head and neck, liver or kidney cancer. CDR3 bases: TGTGCCAGCTCACCGCGGGAGACCCAGTACTTC. This encodes CASSPRETQYF. Variable domain in full (rest from reference TRBV18 and TRBJ2-5): NAGVMQNPRHLVRRRGQEARLRCSPMKGHSHVYWYRQLPEEGLKFMVYLQKENIIDESGMPKERFSAEFPKEGPSILRIQQVVRGDSAAYFCASSPRETQYFGPGTRLLVL.